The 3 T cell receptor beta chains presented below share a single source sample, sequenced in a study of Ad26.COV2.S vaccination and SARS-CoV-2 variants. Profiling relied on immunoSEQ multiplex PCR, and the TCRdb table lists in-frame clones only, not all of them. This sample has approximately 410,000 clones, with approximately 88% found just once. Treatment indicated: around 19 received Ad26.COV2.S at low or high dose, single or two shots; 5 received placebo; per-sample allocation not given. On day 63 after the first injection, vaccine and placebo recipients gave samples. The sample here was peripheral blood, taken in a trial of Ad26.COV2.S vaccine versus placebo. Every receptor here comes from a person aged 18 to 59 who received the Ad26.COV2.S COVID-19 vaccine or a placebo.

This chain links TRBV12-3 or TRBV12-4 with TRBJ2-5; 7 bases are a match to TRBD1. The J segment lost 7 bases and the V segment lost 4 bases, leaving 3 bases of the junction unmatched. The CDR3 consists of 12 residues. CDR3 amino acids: CASSSGTVTQYF. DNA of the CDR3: TGTGCCAGCAGTTCCGGGACAGTGACCCAGTACTTC.

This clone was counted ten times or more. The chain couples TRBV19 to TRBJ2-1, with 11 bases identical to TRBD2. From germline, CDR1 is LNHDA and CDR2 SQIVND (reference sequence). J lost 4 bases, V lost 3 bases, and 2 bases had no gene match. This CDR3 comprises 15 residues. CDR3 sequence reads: CASSMTSGAYNEQFF. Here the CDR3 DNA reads TGTGCCAGTAGTATGACTAGCGGGGCGTACAATGAGCAGTTCTTC.

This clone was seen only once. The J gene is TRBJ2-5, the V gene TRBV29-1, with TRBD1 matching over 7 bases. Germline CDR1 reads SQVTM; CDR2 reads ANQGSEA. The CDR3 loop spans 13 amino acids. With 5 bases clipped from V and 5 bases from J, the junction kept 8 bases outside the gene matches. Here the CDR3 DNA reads TGCAGCGTTTCCGGACAGGCCGGGGAGACCCAGTACTTC. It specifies CSVSGQAGETQYF.